Listed below are T cell receptor beta chains from one sample, sequenced in a study of blood T cell repertoires in COVID-19. The table came from immunoSEQ multiplex PCR; TCRdb's copy has only in-frame clones and leaves some out. Of 210,000 or so clones listed, 88% are singletons. The specimen was PBMCs or T cells enriched from blood (not recorded which). These receptors originate from a woman aged 25 to 39 who had been exposed to COVID-19. Each CDR3 is given with its conserved first and last residue. A D gene is named only where the DNA matches it firmly. Only part of the rows carry a size: once, few, many, or a class if the clone is expanded.

cdr3_nt | cdr3_aa | d_call | clone_size | j_call | v_call
TGTGCCAGCAGCCTCCAGGGTGACGGGGAGCTGTTTTTT | CASSLQGDGELFF | . | . | TRBJ2-2 | TRBV9
TGTGCCAGCAGCCGCGGACTAGCGGGAGGGCCGGTCACCGGGGAGCTGTTTTTT | CASSRGLAGGPVTGELFF | TRBD2 | . | TRBJ2-2 | TRBV3-1/TRBV3-2
TGTGCCAGCCGCTCTGGGGCCAACGTCCTGACTTTC | CASRSGANVLTF | . | . | TRBJ2-6 | TRBV6-5
TGTGCCAGCAGTGAACTCTGGAGAGGCGGTCAGCCCCAGCATTTT | CASSELWRGGQPQHF | . | . | TRBJ1-5 | TRBV2
TGTGCCAGCAGCCAAGATCCCCGCTCTAGCGGGAGAGTATTTGAGCAGTTCTTC | CASSQDPRSSGRVFEQFF | TRBD2 | . | TRBJ2-1 | TRBV4-2
TGTGCCAGCAGCTTAGACAGTGCTAACTATGGCTACACCTTC | CASSLDSANYGYTF | . | . | TRBJ1-2 | TRBV7-2
TGCGCCAGCAGTGACCGGGACCCTGGAGGGGTAGATACGCAGTATTTT | CASSDRDPGGVDTQYF | . | . | TRBJ2-3 | TRBV10-1
TGCAGCTCCGGGACTAGCGGCTCCTACAATGAGCAGTTCTTC | CSSGTSGSYNEQFF | TRBD2 | . | TRBJ2-1 | TRBV29-1
TGTGCCAGCAGCGTTACTAGCGGAGGTAGCACAGATACGCAGTATTTT | CASSVTSGGSTDTQYF | TRBD2 | . | TRBJ2-3 | TRBV9
TGTGCCAGCAGTGAATTCGGGCGTTTAGGACAGGGGAGGTCTGGAAACACCATATATTTT | CASSEFGRLGQGRSGNTIYF | TRBD1 | . | TRBJ1-3 | TRBV2
TGTGCCAGCAGCATAGATAACACCGGGGAGCTGTTTTTT | CASSIDNTGELFF | . | . | TRBJ2-2 | TRBV12-3/TRBV12-4
TGTGCCAGCAGCTTAACAGGTTCAGGGAATTATGGCTACACCTTC | CASSLTGSGNYGYTF | . | . | TRBJ1-2 | TRBV11-2
TGCGCCAGCAGCTTTAACAGCGGGAGTTTAGAGACCCAGTACTTC | CASSFNSGSLETQYF | TRBD2 | few | TRBJ2-5 | TRBV5-1
TGTGCCAGCAGCTTACCAATACAGGGGGCGGCGGAGACCCAGTACTTC | CASSLPIQGAAETQYF | TRBD1 | . | TRBJ2-5 | TRBV5-6
TGTGCCAGCAGCGTAGCAGGGGGCAATCAGCCCCAGCATTTT | CASSVAGGNQPQHF | . | . | TRBJ1-5 | TRBV9
TGTGCCAGCAGCCCCAAAGGAGTACGGATTAATGGCTACACCTTC | CASSPKGVRINGYTF | . | . | TRBJ1-2 | TRBV3-1/TRBV3-2
TGTGCCAGTAGCCGAACCCGTCCCGGGACTAGCGGGACAATCCTGCAGTACTTC | CASSRTRPGTSGTILQYF | TRBD2 | . | TRBJ2-7 | TRBV19
TGTGCCAGTACCATAGGGGTGCGGATCAATCAGCCCCAGCATTTT | CASTIGVRINQPQHF | . | . | TRBJ1-5 | TRBV19
TGTGCCAGCAGTTACTCAGGAGTTCATGGCTACACCTTC | CASSYSGVHGYTF | . | . | TRBJ1-2 | TRBV6-5
TGTGCCAGCAGCCTCTTCGCGGGGGTAAACTACGAGCAGTACTTC | CASSLFAGVNYEQYF | TRBD2 | . | TRBJ2-7 | TRBV7-2
TGTGCCAGCAGCTTAGCGGGAATAGCGGGAACCCAAGAGACCCAGTACTTC | CASSLAGIAGTQETQYF | TRBD2 | . | TRBJ2-5 | TRBV11-1
TGTGCCAGCTCCCGGTGGAGCGACCATGAGCAGTTCTTC | CASSRWSDHEQFF | . | . | TRBJ2-1 | TRBV18
TGTGCCAGTAAGGCGGAAGGGGAAACCGGGGAGCTGTTTTTT | CASKAEGETGELFF | . | once | TRBJ2-2 | TRBV19
TGTGCCAGCAGCTCCCCCCGCCGAGTTGAAAAACTGTTTTTT | CASSSPRRVEKLFF | . | . | TRBJ1-4 | TRBV7-3
TGTGCCAGCAGCCAAGCCAACTCTAATGAGCAGTTCTTC | CASSQANSNEQFF | . | . | TRBJ2-1 | TRBV3-1/TRBV3-2
TGTGCCAGCAGTTTCGGGGGACAGGGGGCTTTTGGCTACACCTTC | CASSFGGQGAFGYTF | TRBD1 | . | TRBJ1-2 | TRBV28
TGTGCCAGCTCACCACCAACGCGGGCGGGGACTGAAGCTTTCTTT | CASSPPTRAGTEAFF | . | . | TRBJ1-1 | TRBV18
TGTGCCAGCAGTTACTCGAGATTTGGCTCCTACAATGAGCAGTTCTTC | CASSYSRFGSYNEQFF | . | . | TRBJ2-1 | TRBV6-5
TGTGCCAGCAGCTTAACAGGGGGCTATGGCTACACCTTC | CASSLTGGYGYTF | . | few | TRBJ1-2 | TRBV7-3
TGTGCCAGCAGTTTCCCGGACAGCTACGAGCAGTACTTC | CASSFPDSYEQYF | . | . | TRBJ2-7 | TRBV12-3/TRBV12-4
TGCGCCAGCAGCTTGGGACAGGGGGCGTCTGAAGCTTTCTTT | CASSLGQGASEAFF | TRBD1 | . | TRBJ1-1 | TRBV5-1
TGTGCCAGCAGTGCCGTTTGGCTCCGCGGAGCTTTCTTT | CASSAVWLRGAFF | . | . | TRBJ1-1 | TRBV25-1
TGTGCCAGCAGCTTAAGACTAGGACTAGCGGGCTACAATGAGCAGTTCTTC | CASSLRLGLAGYNEQFF | TRBD2 | . | TRBJ2-1 | TRBV7-8
TGTGCCAGCAAGGGGACAGGGGGTTGGAACACTGAAGCTTTCTTT | CASKGTGGWNTEAFF | TRBD1 | . | TRBJ1-1 | TRBV28
TGTGCCTGGAGTTTTGGGACAGGGGAATTGGTCTACGAGCAGTACTTC | CAWSFGTGELVYEQYF | TRBD1 | . | TRBJ2-7 | TRBV30
TGTGCCAGCAGCCCGGGGACTAGGGCTTACGAGCAGTACTTC | CASSPGTRAYEQYF | TRBD2 | . | TRBJ2-7 | TRBV7-8
TGCGCCAGCAGCTTGGCAACAGGGAATCCTGAAGCTTTCTTT | CASSLATGNPEAFF | . | few | TRBJ1-1 | TRBV5-1
TGTGCCAGCATAACCCGGGACAGGGAAGGCGACACTGAAGCTTTCTTT | CASITRDREGDTEAFF | TRBD1 | . | TRBJ1-1 | TRBV5-6
TGTGCCAGCAGACCGACCGGGACTAGCGGCTACGAGCAGTACTTC | CASRPTGTSGYEQYF | TRBD2 | . | TRBJ2-7 | TRBV6-5
TGTGCCACCGCCTCGGGACTAGCAGCCACAGATACGCAGTATTTT | CATASGLAATDTQYF | TRBD2 | . | TRBJ2-3 | TRBV6-5
TGTGCCAGCAGTGTCCGGGACAGGGCGATAAATGGCTACACCTTC | CASSVRDRAINGYTF | TRBD1 | . | TRBJ1-2 | TRBV2
TGCGCCAGCAGCTTATCAGGGCAAGAGACCCAGTACTTC | CASSLSGQETQYF | . | . | TRBJ2-5 | TRBV5-1